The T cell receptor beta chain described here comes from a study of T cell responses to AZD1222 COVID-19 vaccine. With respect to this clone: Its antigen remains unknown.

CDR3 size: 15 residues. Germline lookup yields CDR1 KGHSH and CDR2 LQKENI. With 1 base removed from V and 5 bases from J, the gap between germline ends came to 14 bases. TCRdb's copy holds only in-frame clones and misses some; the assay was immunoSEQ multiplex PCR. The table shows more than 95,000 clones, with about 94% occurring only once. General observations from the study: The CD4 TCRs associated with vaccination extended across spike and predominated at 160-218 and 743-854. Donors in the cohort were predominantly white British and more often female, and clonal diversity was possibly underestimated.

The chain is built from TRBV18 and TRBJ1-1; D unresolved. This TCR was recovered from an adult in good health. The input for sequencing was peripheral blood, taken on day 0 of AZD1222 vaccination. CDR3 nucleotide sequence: TGTGCCAGCTCACCACAGCAGGCCGTGGGGACTGAAGCTTTCTTT. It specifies CASSPQQAVGTEAFF.